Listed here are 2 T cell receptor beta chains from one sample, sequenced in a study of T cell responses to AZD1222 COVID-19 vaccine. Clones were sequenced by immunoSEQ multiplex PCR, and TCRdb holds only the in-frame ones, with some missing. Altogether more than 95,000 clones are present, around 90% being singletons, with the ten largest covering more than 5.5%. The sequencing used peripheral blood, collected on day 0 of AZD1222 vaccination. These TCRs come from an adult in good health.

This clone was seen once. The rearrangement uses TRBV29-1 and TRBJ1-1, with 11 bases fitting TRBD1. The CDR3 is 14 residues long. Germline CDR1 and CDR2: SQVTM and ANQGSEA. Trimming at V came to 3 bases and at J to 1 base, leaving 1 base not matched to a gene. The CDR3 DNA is TGCAGCGTTGAGGGACAGGGGGGGAACACTGAAGCTTTCTTT. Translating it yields CSVEGQGGNTEAFF.

Here the CDR3 reads CASSWGTIDGNSGNTIYF. The CDR3 DNA sequence: TGTGCCAGCAGCTGGGGGACAATCGACGGGAACTCTGGAAACACCATATATTTT. The V call is TRBV7-2, the J call TRBJ1-3, with D possibly matching TRBD1 (6 bases). CDR3 length: 18 amino acids. V lost 4 bases and J 0 bases, leaving 19 bases between the germline ends. Germline CDR1 and CDR2: SGHTA and FQGNSA.